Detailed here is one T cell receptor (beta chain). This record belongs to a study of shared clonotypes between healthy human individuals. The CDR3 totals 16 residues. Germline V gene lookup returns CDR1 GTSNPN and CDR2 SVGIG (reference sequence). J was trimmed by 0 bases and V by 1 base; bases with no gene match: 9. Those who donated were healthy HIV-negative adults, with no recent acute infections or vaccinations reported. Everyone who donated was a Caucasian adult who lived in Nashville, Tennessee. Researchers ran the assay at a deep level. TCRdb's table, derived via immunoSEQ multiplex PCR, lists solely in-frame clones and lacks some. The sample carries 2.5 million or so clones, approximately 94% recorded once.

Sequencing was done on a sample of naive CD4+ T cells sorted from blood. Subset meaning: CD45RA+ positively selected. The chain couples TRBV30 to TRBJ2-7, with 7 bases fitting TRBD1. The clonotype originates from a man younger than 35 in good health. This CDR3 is CAWSATGTVASYEQYF. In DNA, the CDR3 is TGTGCCTGGAGTGCAACCGGGACAGTGGCCTCCTACGAGCAGTACTTC.